The sample holds a few counts of the clone carrying this T cell receptor beta chain. This specimen comes from a study of blood T cell repertoires in COVID-19. Study-level background: Both acute and convalescent COVID-19 samples were obtained from the United States, Italy and Spain. In each case, the material was cDNA or gDNA derived from T cells, B-cell-depleted T cells, or PBMCs.

As processed by the authors: Estimation of nucleated cell counts was performed using reference gene primer amplification. The method was immunoSEQ multiplex PCR; TCRdb's version includes in-frame clones alone and lacks a portion of them. D and trimming come from the DNA, and the V and J calls and clone size come from that table. This repertoire shows roughly 120,000 clones, approximately 80% found once; its top ten account for approximately 8.1%. The CDR3 spans 13 residues. CDR1 is WNHNN, CDR2 SYGVQD, per germline (reference sequence). J gave up 3 bases and V 5 bases, and 1 base lay outside the gene matches.

The specimen sequenced was peripheral blood. The receptor's source is a middle-aged woman with acute or convalescent COVID-19. This sequence joins TRBV10-1 and TRBJ1-1, with 9 bases that match TRBD1. The chain's CDR3 is CASSRQGDTEAFF. The CDR3 DNA is TGCGCCAGCAGTAGACAGGGGGACACTGAAGCTTTCTTT.